These 26 T cell receptor beta chains were all obtained from the same sample, sequenced in a study of breast tumors, draining lymph nodes, adjacent tissues. Axillary draining lymph nodes of breast cancer patients supplied the node samples. MiXCR, applied by TCRdb to the multiplex PCR reads, yields one record per CDR3 protein. The data contain around 140,000 distinct CDR3 sequences, 20% to 25% of them singletons. The sequenced sample was axillary lymph node tissue. The origin of the receptors is a female donor with breast cancer. Some clones in this sample may be carry-over from other donors' samples.

This clonotype was picked up many times. The chain carries TRBV5-8 and TRBJ1-2, with D unclear. The germline V and J ends were trimmed by 0 bases and 4 bases, with 7 bases remaining between them. CDR1 and CDR2 (germline): SGHTS, YDEGEE. This CDR3 contains 13 residues. The CDR3 coding sequence is TGTGCCAGCAGCTTGGGCACCTCCTATGGCTACACCTTC. Amino acid sequence: CASSLGTSYGYTF.

This clonotype was seen at least ten times. The CDR3 region is CATSIGGSYEQYF. The CDR3, as DNA: TGTGCCACCAGCATCGGTGGCTCCTACGAGCAGTACTTC. The chain carries TRBV15 and TRBJ2-7, with no clear D. The V end was cut by 4 bases, the J end by 0 bases, with 7 bases between. The CDR3 is 13 amino acids. Germline V lookup: CDR1 LNHNV, CDR2 YYDKDF (reference sequence).

In its sample, this clonotype was seen many times. This sequence joins TRBV2 and TRBJ1-5; D is unclear. The germline CDR1 and CDR2 sequences are SNHLY and FYNNEI. CDR3 length: 13 amino acids. Trimming cost V 4 bases and J 7 bases, with 11 bases left between them. The CDR3 is CASSVGSQQPQHF. The CDR3, as DNA: TGTGCCAGCAGTGTTGGGTCACAGCAGCCCCAGCATTTT.

Of note for this clonotype: A much larger clone differs from this one at a single base, so this may be a read error. The chain employs TRBV20-1 and TRBJ1-2; 7 bases are shared with TRBD1. The V segment lost 3 bases and the J segment 7 bases; nucleotides outside the gene matches: 11. Germline V gene sequence: CDR1 DFQATT, CDR2 SNEGSKA (reference sequence). CDR3 length: 14 amino acids. CDR3 in DNA: TGCAGTGCTAGCGACAGGGAGGGGTTTGGTGGCTACACCTTC. This codes for CSASDREGFGGYTF.

This clonotype was seen once. V gene TRBV28 combines with J gene TRBJ2-5; D remains unclear. Germline V gene sequence: CDR1 MDHEN, CDR2 SYDVKM. The ends were cut back, 3 bases at V and 9 bases at J, with 8 bases in the middle. This CDR3 has 11 residues. The CDR3 protein is CASSFGDAQYF. In DNA form, the CDR3 reads TGTGCCAGCAGTTTTGGGGATGCCCAGTACTTC.

This clonotype was observed at least ten times. The chain combines TRBV7-3 with TRBJ2-2; TRBD1 or TRBD2 may be the D gene (5 bases each). The CDR3 runs to 18 residues. The ends were cut back, 1 base at V and 6 bases at J, with 21 bases in the middle. Germline V CDR1 and CDR2: SGHTA, FQGTGA. The CDR3 nucleotides are TGTGCCAGCAGCTTAAGGCCACCAACAGACGAGGGGTCCGGGGAGCTGTTTTTT. As protein: CASSLRPPTDEGSGELFF.

Many counts were recorded for this clonotype. The chain joins TRBV27 to TRBJ2-3, with 8 bases fitting TRBD2. The V and J ends lost 3 bases and 5 bases, in that order; junction bases with no gene match: 7. Germline V gene data show CDR1 as MNHEY and CDR2 as SMNVEV (reference sequence). The CDR3 length is 15 residues. CDR3 residues: CASSLAAGGGDTQYF. The CDR3 nucleotides read TGTGCCAGCAGTTTGGCTGCGGGAGGTGGAGATACGCAGTATTTT.

A few counts support this clonotype. CDR3 residues: CASSRGTGFNEQFF. CDR3 nucleotides: TGTGCCAGCAGTCGAGGGACAGGGTTCAATGAGCAGTTCTTC. The chain employs TRBV6-1 and TRBJ2-1, with 9 bases that match TRBD1. The CDR3 contains 14 residues. Germline V gene data show CDR1 as MNHNS and CDR2 as SASEGT. V gave up 5 bases and J gave up 6 bases; unmatched junction bases: 5.

This clonotype was counted a few times. Possible read error: a much larger clone is one base away. CDR3: CASSVTGADNEQFF. CDR3 DNA: TGTGCCAGTAGTGTGACTGGAGCAGACAATGAGCAGTTCTTC. The chain has TRBV19 and TRBJ2-1; no firm D call. V lost 5 bases to trimming and J lost 5 bases, with 13 bases between them. The CDR3 has 14 amino acids. Germline CDR1 reads LNHDA; CDR2 reads SQIVND (reference sequence). The variable domain in full, with the rest retrieved from reference TRBV19 and TRBJ2-1, is DGGITQSPKYLFRKEGQNVTLSCEQNLNHDAMYWYRQDPGQGLRLIYYSQIVNDFQKGDIAEGYSVSREKKESFPLTVTSAQKNPTAFYLCASSVTGADNEQFFGPGTRLTVL.

With respect to this clonotype: This could be a read error, since a much larger clone is one nucleotide away. The chain links TRBV20-1 to TRBJ2-1, with TRBD2 matching over 7 bases. Per germline, CDR1 DFQATT and CDR2 SNEGSKA (reference sequence). This CDR3 has 18 amino acids. CDR3: CSARDSRTASGSCNEQFF. CDR3 DNA: TGCAGTGCTAGAGATTCTAGGACGGCTAGCGGTTCCTGCAATGAGCAGTTCTTC.

This clonotype was observed many times. The V and J genes are TRBV20-1 and TRBJ2-1; 12 bases fit TRBD2. The CDR3 spans 14 residues. J was trimmed by 9 bases and V by 3 bases; bases with no gene match: 6. CDR1 and CDR2 from the germline V gene are DFQATT and SNEGSKA (reference sequence). DNA for the CDR3: TGCAGTGCTAGTCTAGCGGGAGGGCCTACTGAGCAGTTCTTC. Protein sequence: CSASLAGGPTEQFF.

This clonotype showed up many times. The chain joins TRBV5-5 to TRBJ2-7, with D perhaps TRBD2 (5 bases). Trimming shortened V by 6 bases and J by 3 bases, and 10 bases separated the two germline ends. The CDR3 extends over 12 amino acids. Per the germline V gene, CDR1 is SGHKS and CDR2 is YYEKEE (reference sequence). The CDR3: CASIDRGYEQYF. The CDR3 DNA reads TGTGCCAGCATCGACCGGGGCTACGAGCAGTACTTC.

As for this clonotype: The junction departs from germline at one end; a sequencing error may be responsible. The chain carries TRBV28 and TRBJ2-7, with 9 positions matching TRBD1. The CDR3 sequence is 13 residues long. Germline V lookup: CDR1 MDHEN, CDR2 SYDVKM. CDR3 bases: TGTGCCAGCGGTTTAGGGGGACAGGGCGAGCAGTACTTC. The encoded protein is CASGLGGQGEQYF.

On this clonotype: Germline is not matched at one junction end, which may reflect a read error. This sequence joins TRBV4-3 and TRBJ2-1, with 7 nucleotides matching TRBD2. CDR3 length equals 14 residues. Germline lookup yields CDR1 LGHNA and CDR2 YSLEER. The CDR3 nucleotides read TGCGCCAGCGGCCAAGCACTAGCGTACGGTGAGCAGTTCTTC. Translating it yields CASGQALAYGEQFF.

This clonotype was recorded a few times. A read error may explain this, as a much larger clone is one base away. The gene calls are TRBV9 and TRBJ2-1, with 11 positions matching TRBD2. The J segment lost 6 bases and the V segment lost 3 bases, leaving 8 bases of the junction unmatched. From germline, CDR1 is SGDLS and CDR2 YYNGEE. The CDR3 sequence is 16 residues long. DNA of the CDR3: TGTGCCAGCAGCGCCCAACTAGCGGGAGTCTGCAATGAGCAGTTCTTC. Its protein product is CASSAQLAGVCNEQFF.

The chain has TRBV5-6 and TRBJ2-1; D might be TRBD1 (5 bases). The CDR3 contains 16 residues. Germline V gene sequence: CDR1 SGHDT, CDR2 YYEEEE. Trimming took off 1 base at V and 3 bases at J, with 14 bases between the two ends. The CDR3 protein is CASSLSVRVIYNEQFF. In DNA form, the CDR3 reads TGTGCCAGCAGCTTGTCGGTCAGGGTAATCTACAATGAGCAGTTCTTC.

The rearrangement joins TRBV5-4 to TRBJ2-6; D is uncertain. This CDR3 is built from 14 residues. The V gene's germline CDR1 is SGHNT and CDR2 YYREEE (reference sequence). The germline V and J ends were trimmed by 3 bases and 1 base, with 5 bases remaining between them. The CDR3 here is CASSSTSGANVLTF. The CDR3 DNA reads TGTGCCAGCAGCTCCACGTCTGGGGCCAACGTCCTGACTTTC.

This clonotype was seen a handful of times. The J gene is TRBJ1-5, the V gene TRBV28; 8 positions agree with TRBD1. Unmatched junction bases numbered 3, after V lost 6 bases and J lost 11 bases. Germline CDR1 is MDHEN and CDR2 is SYDVKM. The CDR3 loop spans 11 amino acids. The CDR3 nucleotides read TGTGCCAGCAGCATACAGGGGGCCCAGCATTTT. Its translation: CASSIQGAQHF.

This clonotype has a handful of counts. This sequence joins TRBV5-8 and TRBJ2-6; D is unclear. V was pared by 4 bases and J by 4 bases, with 9 bases between. CDR1 and CDR2 from the germline V gene are SGHTS and YDEGEE. The CDR3 has 14 residues. The CDR3 DNA reads as TGTGCCAGCAGCGGGGTTGCGGGGGCCAACGTCCTGACTTTC. Its protein is CASSGVAGANVLTF.

This clonotype appeared a single time. This could be a read error, since a much larger clone is one nucleotide away. For the CDR3, the DNA is TGTGCCAGCAGTTTTGGTGGGAGCGGCACCGGGGAGCTGTATTTT. Translated: CASSFGGSGTGELYF. J is TRBJ2-2 and V is TRBV12-3 or TRBV12-4, with a tentative D call TRBD2 (5 bases). This CDR3 spans 15 amino acids.

This clonotype has only a few counts. The chain uses TRBV7-2 and TRBJ1-6, with 7 bases lining up with TRBD1. Trimming took 3 bases from V and 9 from J; bases not matched to a gene: 2. Germline values: CDR1 SGHTA, CDR2 FQGNSA. CDR3 length equals 13 residues. The CDR3: CASSFDRASPLHF. The CDR3 DNA is TGTGCCAGCAGCTTCGACAGGGCTTCACCCCTCCACTTT.

This clonotype showed up many times. This chain joins TRBV5-8 and TRBJ2-7; 11 bases map to TRBD2. CDR1 is SGHTS and CDR2 is YDEGEE in the germline V gene. V lost 0 bases to trimming and J lost 4 bases; unmatched junction nucleotides: 3. The CDR3 length is 15 residues. The CDR3 protein is CASSLAGLAEYEQYF. The CDR3 nucleotides are TGTGCCAGCAGCTTGGCGGGACTAGCGGAGTACGAGCAGTACTTC. The full variable domain, its missing parts supplied by reference TRBV5-8 and TRBJ2-7, is EAGVTQSPTHLIKTRGQQATLRCSPISGHTSVYWYQQALGLGLQFLLWYDEGEERNRGNFPPRFSGRQFPNYSSELNVNALELEDSALYLCASSLAGLAEYEQYFGPGTRLTVT.

The V call is TRBV29-1, the J call TRBJ1-1; D possibly corresponds to TRBD1 (6 bases). The ends were cut back, 7 bases at V and 1 base at J, with 16 bases in the middle. Germline V gene data show CDR1 as SQVTM and CDR2 as ANQGSEA. This CDR3 has 14 residues. CDR3 nucleotide sequence: TGCAGCGGAGGTAGGGGACACCCGAACACTGAAGCTTTCTTT. This translates into CSGGRGHPNTEAFF.

In this sample, this clonotype turned up many times. The V and J genes are TRBV4-2 and TRBJ2-3; tentatively, D is TRBD1 or TRBD2 (5 bases each). This CDR3 is built from 15 residues. V lost 1 base and J lost 2, with 10 bases in between. Germline CDR1 reads LGHNA; CDR2 reads YNFKEQ. The CDR3 DNA follows: TGTGCCAGCAGCCAAGGGGACGGTCTCACAGATACGCAGTATTTT. Protein sequence: CASSQGDGLTDTQYF.

At least ten counts were recorded for this clonotype. This chain joins TRBV19 and TRBJ2-7; D is ambiguous. This CDR3 has 13 amino acids. Trimming took 4 bases from V and 6 from J, leaving 13 bases between them. Germline V lookup: CDR1 LNHDA, CDR2 SQIVND (reference sequence). The CDR3 sequence is CASSRVADGEQYF. CDR3 coding DNA: TGTGCCAGTAGTAGGGTTGCGGATGGCGAGCAGTACTTC. Combining the CDR3 with reference TRBV19 and TRBJ2-7 gives the whole variable domain DGGITQSPKYLFRKEGQNVTLSCEQNLNHDAMYWYRQDPGQGLRLIYYSQIVNDFQKGDIAEGYSVSREKKESFPLTVTSAQKNPTAFYLCASSRVADGEQYFGPGTRLTVT.

This clonotype showed up many times. This chain uses TRBV30 with TRBJ1-4; TRBD1 might be the D (5 bases). The CDR3 totals 14 residues. V was shortened by 0 bases and J by 8 bases, with 13 bases between the two germline ends. Looked up from germline, CDR1 is GTSNPN and CDR2 is SVGIG (reference sequence). As DNA, the CDR3 is TGTGCCTGGAGTGTAGAGGGGCTAGGGGAAAAACTGTTTTTT. It encodes CAWSVEGLGEKLFF.